This TCR beta chain was recorded in a study of human T cells and chemical hapten exposure. As for the study in general: Doses of diphenylcyclopropenone went to the patients' scalps weekly throughout the approximately 26-week study. Yields of TCR per sample differed, chiefly owing to small differences in pooled library volume. Whole-study results and caveats: The count of PT1 expanded TCRs correlated positively with patch test score.

On this clonotype: The target antigen is unknown.

One entry per CDR3 protein, called by TCRdb with MiXCR from the RACE reads. The table includes roughly 180,000 distinct CDR3 sequences, roughly 15% detected once. Time point meaning: patch test 1, 2 weeks after DPC sensitization. Treatment specified: therapeutic diphenylcyclopropenone sensitization with weekly scalp DPC. This TCR was sampled from a woman in her twenties or thirties with alopecia areata. Some clones in this sample may be carry-over from other donors' samples. The source material was whole blood, sampled in connection with sensitization to the hapten diphenylcyclopropenone (DPC).

In DNA form, the CDR3 reads TGTGCCAGCACCGCGGAGCTGAATACGCAGTATTTT. This sequence encodes CASTAELNTQYF. The rearrangement uses TRBV6-2 or TRBV6-3 and TRBJ2-3; D not resolved. CDR1 and CDR2 (germline): MNHEY, SVGEGT. The ends were cut back, 7 bases at V and 7 bases at J, with 12 bases in the middle. The CDR3 has 12 amino acids.